Presented here are 19 T cell receptor beta chains from one specimen sequenced in a study of blood T cells in healthy people across ages. Together with a sample-barcoded 5' primer, a J-beta primer mix was included in a second PCR lasting roughly 6 to 12 cycles. TCRdb used MiXCR to reprocess the 5' RACE reads, holding one entry per CDR3 protein. This sample has fewer than 1 million distinct CDR3 sequences; under 55% occur once, and the top ten carry around 21%. Sequenced sample: blood. All receptors come from a man between 60 and 75 years old in good health.

To note about this clonotype: One end of the junction varies from germline; a read error may be responsible. CDR3 sequence (DNA): TGTGCCAGCAGTGAAACGGTCCAAAAGACCCAGTACTTC. Encoded protein: CASSETVQKTQYF. The V gene is TRBV6-1, the J gene TRBJ2-5; D is ambiguous. The germline V gene has CDR1 MNHNS and CDR2 SASEGT. This CDR3 is 13 amino acids long.

The chain has TRBV6-5 and TRBJ1-1; D is undetermined. CDR3 length equals 12 residues. CDR1 is MNHEY, CDR2 SVGAGI, per germline. V was trimmed by 3 bases and J by 8 bases, leaving 10 bases between them. In nucleotides, the CDR3 is TGTGCCAGCAGTTATTCCGGACGGGAAGCTTTCTTT. This sequence encodes CASSYSGREAFF.

This clonotype was observed a handful of times. The rearrangement uses TRBV29-1 and TRBJ1-2, with D tentatively TRBD1 (5 bases). Germline V gives CDR1 SQVTM, CDR2 ANQGSEA. With 4 bases removed from V and 4 bases from J, the gap between germline ends came to 19 bases. The CDR3 sequence is 15 residues long. The CDR3, as DNA: TGCAGCGTTGTTGCCGGGGGAACAGGAGCCTATGGCTACACCTTC. Translated, it gives CSVVAGGTGAYGYTF.

This clonotype appeared a few times. The chain links TRBV29-1 to TRBJ2-1, with a possible D match to TRBD2 (7 bases). Gene TRBJ2-7 matches the end of the DNA better, so the J call may be wrong. The CDR3 is 14 amino acids. Germline V CDR1 and CDR2: SQVTM, ANQGSEA. CDR3 in amino acids: CSSEGGPGFNEQYF. The CDR3 DNA follows: TGCAGCTCTGAGGGGGGGCCTGGGTTCAATGAGCAGTACTTC.

The rearrangement links TRBV11-2 to TRBJ2-1, with TRBD2 matching over 11 bases. Germline CDR1 SGHAT, CDR2 FQNNGV. CDR3 length: 15 residues. After removal of 3 bases from V and 9 bases from J, the junction contained 7 bases not matched to a gene. CDR3 in amino acids: CASSFIAGGPGEQFF. CDR3 in DNA: TGTGCCAGCAGCTTTATAGCGGGGGGGCCGGGTGAGCAGTTCTTC.

The J gene is TRBJ2-5, the V gene TRBV2; 8 bases match TRBD2. CDR1 is SNHLY and CDR2 is FYNNEI in the germline V gene. V lost 0 bases and J lost 3; bases outside the gene matches: 6. The CDR3 loop spans 16 amino acids. DNA of the CDR3: TGTGCCAGCAGTGAAGCGCGACTAGCGAGGGAAGAGACCCAGTACTTC. Amino acid sequence: CASSEARLAREETQYF.

The rearrangement links TRBV7-8 to TRBJ2-3, with D unresolved. This CDR3 contains 13 residues. The ends were cut back, 4 bases at V and 4 bases at J, with 9 bases in the middle. Germline CDR1 and CDR2: SGHVS and FQNEAQ. In DNA form, the CDR3 reads TGTGCCAGCAGCTACTCATTGGCAGATACGCAGTATTTT. This sequence encodes CASSYSLADTQYF. The full variable domain, completed using reference TRBV7-8 and TRBJ2-3, is GAGVSQSPRYKVAKRGQDVALRCDPISGHVSLFWYQQALGQGPEFLTYFQNEAQLDKSGLPSDRFFAERPEGSVSTLKIQRTQQEDSAVYLCASSYSLADTQYFGPGTRLTVL.

This chain links TRBV4-3 with TRBJ1-2, with D perhaps TRBD1 (5 bases). V lost 4 bases to trimming and J lost 4 bases, with 19 bases between them. The CDR3 is 16 amino acids. Germline V gives CDR1 LGHNA, CDR2 YSLEER. The CDR3 spells CASSPEGSRVLYGYTF. CDR3 nucleotide sequence: TGCGCCAGCAGCCCGGAAGGCTCCAGGGTGCTCTATGGCTACACCTTC.

In this sample, this clonotype turned up a few times. The genes are TRBV11-2 and TRBJ2-1; D is unclear. V lost 7 bases to trimming and J lost 4 bases, with 14 bases between them. Germline V gives CDR1 SGHAT, CDR2 FQNNGV. The CDR3 runs 14 residues. CDR3 sequence reads: CASKAQMSYNEQFF. DNA for the CDR3: TGTGCCAGCAAAGCCCAAATGTCTTACAATGAGCAGTTCTTC.

The sample holds a few counts of this clonotype. The rearrangement uses TRBV5-1 and TRBJ2-1; D perhaps matches TRBD1 (5 bases). The CDR3 extends over 16 amino acids. Per the germline V gene, CDR1 is SGHRS and CDR2 is YFSETQ. The V end was cut by 4 bases, the J end by 0 bases, with 14 bases between. The CDR3 spells CASSSQGFSSYNEQFF. The CDR3 nucleotides are TGCGCCAGCAGCAGTCAGGGTTTTAGCTCCTACAATGAGCAGTTCTTC.

The chain couples TRBV6-5 to TRBJ1-2; D is unclear. Germline lookup yields CDR1 MNHEY and CDR2 SVGAGI. The V and J ends lost 6 bases and 10 bases respectively, with 9 bases between them. The CDR3 totals 10 residues. Here the CDR3 reads CASRTSDYTF. Here the CDR3 DNA reads TGTGCCAGCAGGACAAGTGACTACACCTTC.

The chain combines TRBV7-9 with TRBJ2-1; 9 nucleotides line up with TRBD2. CDR1 is SEHNR, CDR2 FQNEAQ, per germline (reference sequence). The CDR3 loop spans 17 amino acids. V shed 4 bases, J shed 7 bases, and the junction held 14 bases outside the gene matches. The CDR3: CASSSLVAGEKGNEQFF. As DNA, the CDR3 is TGTGCCAGCAGCTCTTTAGTAGCGGGAGAGAAAGGAAATGAGCAGTTCTTC.

This rearrangement joins TRBV20-1 to TRBJ1-5; 7 bases map to TRBD1. This CDR3 has 16 amino acids. Looked up from germline, CDR1 is DFQATT and CDR2 is SNEGSKA (reference sequence). Unmatched junction bases numbered 13, after V lost 5 bases and J lost 3 bases. The CDR3 nucleotides are TGCAGTGCTTGGGACAGCTCATTGCGTTTCAATCAGCCCCAGCATTTT. Protein: CSAWDSSLRFNQPQHF.

This clonotype has a single count. The chain joins TRBV28 to TRBJ1-2; possibly TRBD1 for D (6 bases). The V gene lost 3 bases and the J gene lost 6 bases, with 11 bases spanning the gap. CDR1 is MDHEN and CDR2 is SYDVKM in the germline V gene. This CDR3 is built from 13 residues. CDR3 protein: CASSLRGEHGYTF. In nucleotides, the CDR3 is TGTGCCAGCAGTTTGAGGGGGGAGCATGGCTACACCTTC.

In DNA form, the CDR3 reads TGTGCCAGCAGCTTAGTAGGGACTAACTATGGCTACACCTTC. Encoded protein: CASSLVGTNYGYTF. The V gene is TRBV7-8, the J gene TRBJ1-2, with D hard to call. V shed 1 base and J shed 0 bases, with 6 bases lying between them. The germline gives CDR1 SGHVS, CDR2 FQNEAQ. CDR3 length: 14 residues.

This clonotype was counted at least ten times. The chain recombines TRBV29-1 with TRBJ2-1; 8 bases are a match to TRBD1. The ends lost 8 bases at V and 3 bases at J; junction bases unmatched: 3. There are 12 residues in the CDR3. From germline, CDR1 is SQVTM and CDR2 ANQGSEA. In nucleotides, the CDR3 is TGCAGCCATGGACAGGGCTACAATGAGCAGTTCTTC. Translating it yields CSHGQGYNEQFF.

This chain uses TRBV12-3 or TRBV12-4 with TRBJ2-2, with TRBD1 matching 10 bases. The CDR3 has 15 residues. Trimming cost V 5 bases and J 4 bases; bases outside gene matches: 4. The CDR3 spells CASSVRQGATGELFF. The CDR3 DNA follows: TGTGCCAGCAGTGTTAGACAGGGGGCCACCGGGGAGCTGTTTTTT.

This chain uses TRBV6-4 with TRBJ2-7; unclear D gene. Germline loops: CDR1 MRHNA, CDR2 SNTAGT. This CDR3 is 11 amino acids long. V was pared by 0 bases and J by 6 bases, with 3 bases between. For the CDR3, the DNA is TGTGCCAGCAGTGACTCGAGCGAGCAGTACTTC. Protein product: CASSDSSEQYF.

This sequence joins TRBV30 and TRBJ2-3, with 8 bases identical to TRBD2. V trimming: 4 bases; J trimming: 1 base; junction bases outside the gene matches: 4. CDR1 is GTSNPN, CDR2 SVGIG, per germline (reference sequence). The CDR3 has 14 amino acids. The CDR3 DNA reads as TGTGCCTGGAATAGCGGGATCGGCACAGATACGCAGTATTTT. Translating it yields CAWNSGIGTDTQYF.